The 7 T cell receptor beta chains presented below share a single source sample, sequenced in a study of cytomegalovirus exposure and HLA in healthy donors. PCR employed 60 Vbeta and 13 Jbeta primers. Repertoires were generated with immunoSEQ multiplex PCR, while TCRdb's copy carries only in-frame clones and drops some. The profile shows approximately 120,000 clones, around three quarters of them singletons. Sequencing input: PBMCs. These receptors all come from a female donor in good health and CMV-seronegative.

The chain joins TRBV5-4 to TRBJ1-2, with D hard to call. This CDR3 contains 12 residues. CDR1 SGHNT and CDR2 YYREEE come from the germline V gene (reference sequence). V lost 5 bases and J lost 3, with 8 bases in between. This CDR3 is CASSREDYGYTF. In nucleotides, the CDR3 is TGTGCCAGCAGTCGAGAGGACTATGGCTACACCTTC.

V is TRBV2 and J is TRBJ2-5; TRBD1 might be the D (6 bases). Looked up from germline, CDR1 is SNHLY and CDR2 is FYNNEI. CDR3 length equals 14 residues. Trimming removed 4 bases at V and 6 bases at J, with 15 bases between. CDR3 amino acids: CASSGQGLSKTQYF. DNA of the CDR3: TGTGCCAGCAGTGGGCAGGGGTTGTCGAAGACCCAGTACTTC. Looking up the rest from reference TRBV2 and TRBJ2-5 gives the full variable domain: EPEVTQTPSHQVTQMGQEVILRCVPISNHLYFYWYRQILGQKVEFLVSFYNNEISEKSEIFDDQFSVERPDGSNFTLKIRSTKLEDSAMYFCASSGQGLSKTQYFGPGTRLLVL.

The chain recombines TRBV18 with TRBJ1-1; 11 positions match TRBD1. The germline V gene has CDR1 KGHSH and CDR2 LQKENI. Trimming at V came to 1 base and at J to 3 bases, leaving 4 bases not matched to a gene. This CDR3 comprises 16 residues. CDR3 sequence reads: CASSPLGTGGDTEAFF. CDR3 coding DNA: TGTGCCAGCTCACCACTAGGGACAGGGGGGGACACTGAAGCTTTCTTT.

This clone turned up a few times. This same CDR3 is encoded by further DNA sequences in the sample. The J gene is TRBJ2-7, the V gene TRBV2; 8 bases are a match to TRBD1. Germline CDR1 SNHLY, CDR2 FYNNEI. This CDR3 contains 14 residues. Unmatched junction bases numbered 2, after V lost 2 bases and J lost 2 bases. CDR3 region: CASSEQGATYEQYF. The CDR3 region has the DNA TGTGCCAGCAGTGAACAGGGGGCGACCTACGAGCAGTACTTC.

This chain uses TRBV7-2 with TRBJ2-2; TRBD1 matches at 8 bases. This CDR3 has 14 amino acids. The trim removed 5 bases at V and 7 bases at J, leaving 6 bases unmatched. Germline assignment: CDR1 SGHTA and CDR2 FQGNSA. The CDR3 coding sequence is TGTGCCAGCAGCACACGGGACAGGTTCGGGGAGCTGTTTTTT. Encoded protein: CASSTRDRFGELFF.

The J gene is TRBJ1-4, the V gene TRBV28, with 9 positions matching TRBD1. The CDR3 is made up of 16 amino acids. Per germline, CDR1 MDHEN and CDR2 SYDVKM. With V trimmed by 6 bases and J by 3 bases, 8 bases remained unmatched. CDR3 bases: TGTGCCAGCAGACAGGGACAGGGAGGACCTAATGAAAAACTGTTTTTT. Translation gives CASRQGQGGPNEKLFF.

This clone was found once. The rearrangement links TRBV10-3 to TRBJ2-7; 11 nucleotides line up with TRBD1. This CDR3 has 15 residues. CDR1 and CDR2 from the germline V gene are ENHRY and SYGVKD. Losses at the gene ends were 3 bases for V and 5 bases for J; bases not matched to a gene: 6. CDR3 nucleotides: TGTGCCATCAGTGACACGGGACAGGGGGTCGACGAGCAGTACTTC. This gives the protein CAISDTGQGVDEQYF.